Below are 23 T cell receptor beta chains sequenced from a single sample in a study of blood T cell repertoires in COVID-19. Data came from immunoSEQ multiplex PCR; TCRdb stores just in-frame clones and leaves some out. Among about 220,000 clones, roughly 80% were seen once, and the ten largest hold about 3.8%. The specimen was PBMCs or T cells enriched from blood (not recorded which). These receptors came from a woman aged 40-49 years who had been exposed to COVID-19.

The V gene is TRBV28, the J gene TRBJ2-7; possible D gene TRBD1, 6 bases. Trimming took 5 bases from V and 2 from J, leaving 13 bases between them. The CDR3 length is 14 residues. Germline CDR1 MDHEN, CDR2 SYDVKM. CDR3 sequence (DNA): TGTGCCAGCAGTACGCGACAGGAGACCTACGAGCAGTACTTC. Residues: CASSTRQETYEQYF. The entire variable domain, with the rest obtained from reference TRBV28 and TRBJ2-7, is as follows: DVKVTQSSRYLVKRTGEKVFLECVQDMDHENMFWYRQDPGLGLRLIYFSYDVKMKEKGDIPEGYSVSREKKERFSLILESASTNQTSMYLCASSTRQETYEQYFGPGTRLTVT.

This chain joins TRBV7-9 and TRBJ1-2, with 9 bases fitting TRBD1. The CDR3 is 14 amino acids. Germline values: CDR1 SEHNR, CDR2 FQNEAQ (reference sequence). The trim removed 3 bases at V and 7 bases at J, leaving 6 bases unmatched. The CDR3, as DNA: TGTGCCAGCAGCTTCGGGGGGACAGGGAGTGGCTACACCTTC. This codes for CASSFGGTGSGYTF.

This clone has only a few counts. The rearrangement joins TRBV7-3 to TRBJ1-2; D gene uncertain. The V gene lost 5 bases and the J gene lost 8 bases, with 15 bases spanning the gap. The CDR3 has 13 amino acids. CDR1 and CDR2 from the germline V gene are SGHTA and FQGTGA. The DNA of the CDR3 is TGTGCCAGCAGCCCCTCCGCCGGGGAAGGCTACACCTTC. This codes for CASSPSAGEGYTF.

The chain links TRBV24-1 to TRBJ1-4; no clear D gene. V lost 4 bases and J lost 0, with 8 bases in between. CDR1 is KGHDR and CDR2 is SFDVKD in the germline V gene. The CDR3 covers 15 residues. CDR3 sequence: CATSDSDSTNEKLFF. The CDR3 region has the DNA TGTGCCACCAGTGACTCAGATTCAACTAATGAAAAACTGTTTTTT.

The rearrangement uses TRBV29-1 and TRBJ1-4; 10 bases align to TRBD1. CDR1 and CDR2 (germline): SQVTM, ANQGSEA. The CDR3 sequence is 11 residues long. V was clipped by 7 bases and J by 7 bases; unmatched bases: 0. In DNA form, the CDR3 reads TGCAGCGGACAGGGGGCTGAAAAACTGTTTTTT. Translating gives CSGQGAEKLFF.

This clone was seen at least ten times. The V and J genes are TRBV11-1 and TRBJ2-1; possibly TRBD1 for D (6 bases). Per germline, CDR1 SGHAT and CDR2 FQDESV (reference sequence). The CDR3 has 16 residues. Trimming shortened V by 4 bases and J by 8 bases, and 21 bases separated the two germline ends. The CDR3 here is CASSSLKGDTRDEQFF. Here the CDR3 DNA reads TGTGCCAGCAGCTCATTAAAGGGGGACACTCGCGATGAGCAGTTCTTC.

The CDR3 sequence is CASSPPGLAYEQYF. In DNA form, the CDR3 reads TGTGCCAGCAGCCCCCCGGGACTAGCCTACGAGCAGTACTTC. The V and J genes are TRBV9 and TRBJ2-7; 8 bases agree with TRBD2. This CDR3 spans 14 amino acids. The germline CDR1 and CDR2 sequences are SGDLS and YYNGEE. The J segment lost 2 bases and the V segment lost 4 bases, leaving 5 bases of the junction unmatched.

The rearrangement joins TRBV11-2 to TRBJ2-7, with 7 bases fitting TRBD2. The junction had 7 bases not matched to a gene; V was cut back by 5 bases and J by 0 bases. The germline V gene encodes CDR1 SGHAT and CDR2 FQNNGV. The CDR3 extends over 15 amino acids. The CDR3 loop reads CASSPSASGSYEQYF. The CDR3 DNA is TGTGCCAGCAGCCCGAGCGCTAGCGGCTCCTACGAGCAGTACTTC.

The chain combines TRBV28 with TRBJ1-3; weak D call: TRBD1 (5 bases). V lost 5 bases, J lost 8 bases, and 16 bases lay in between. Per germline, CDR1 MDHEN and CDR2 SYDVKM. The length of the CDR3 is 14 residues. As DNA, the CDR3 is TGTGCCAGCAGTCTTCCTTCCAGGGCTGACACCATATATTTT. It yields the protein CASSLPSRADTIYF.

The rearrangement uses TRBV4-1 and TRBJ1-4, with 7 bases lining up with TRBD1. The germline V gene encodes CDR1 MGHRA and CDR2 YSYEKL. V shed 3 bases, J shed 6 bases, and the junction held 13 bases outside the gene matches. This CDR3 has 17 residues. This chain's CDR3 is CASSHPQGTSWDEKLFF. The CDR3 nucleotides are TGCGCCAGCAGCCACCCACAGGGGACTTCTTGGGATGAAAAACTGTTTTTT.

This chain connects TRBV7-2 to TRBJ1-1, with TRBD1 as a possible D gene (5 bases). The germline V gene encodes CDR1 SGHTA and CDR2 FQGNSA. V was pared by 0 bases and J by 1 base, with 15 bases between. This CDR3 region has 17 residues. CDR3 amino acids: CASSLAPGQGRNTEAFF. CDR3 coding DNA: TGTGCCAGCAGCTTAGCACCCGGGCAGGGCCGGAACACTGAAGCTTTCTTT.

This clone has only one observation. The chain employs TRBV14 and TRBJ2-5; D unclear. CDR1 and CDR2 from the germline V gene are SGHDN and FVKESK. The CDR3 runs 13 residues. V was cut by 3 bases and J by 1 base, with 6 bases left in between. CDR3 DNA sequence: TGTGCCAGCAGCCAGCAGGCCCAAGAGACCCAGTACTTC. Translated, it gives CASSQQAQETQYF.

This chain uses TRBV27 with TRBJ2-3; 12 bases map to TRBD2. The germline V gene encodes CDR1 MNHEY and CDR2 SMNVEV (reference sequence). The V and J ends lost 3 bases and 4 bases, in that order; junction bases with no gene match: 5. The CDR3 consists of 16 residues. The CDR3 region is CASSLTLAGGPDTQYF. CDR3 coding DNA: TGTGCCAGCAGTTTGACCCTAGCGGGGGGGCCAGATACGCAGTATTTT.

This clone has more than one count but fewer than ten. This chain links TRBV18 with TRBJ1-5; no firm D call. The CDR3 totals 13 residues. CDR1 KGHSH and CDR2 LQKENI come from the germline V gene. With 4 bases removed from V and 0 bases from J, the gap between germline ends came to 4 bases. The CDR3 DNA is TGTGCCAGCTCACTGTATAGCAATCAGCCCCAGCATTTT. It translates to CASSLYSNQPQHF.

V and J are TRBV6-5 and TRBJ1-5; the match to TRBD1 covers 9 bases. The CDR3 has 15 amino acids. Trimming at V came to 6 bases and at J to 8 bases, leaving 11 bases not matched to a gene. Germline-derived CDR1 and CDR2 are MNHEY and SVGAGI. The CDR3 spells CASRIITGGREPQHF. As DNA, the CDR3 is TGTGCCAGCAGAATTATAACAGGGGGCAGGGAGCCCCAGCATTTT.

This clone has a handful of counts. The genes are TRBV7-9 and TRBJ2-1; 8 bases line up with TRBD2. The CDR3 is 17 amino acids. After removal of 4 bases from V and 4 bases from J, the junction contained 12 bases not matched to a gene. Germline V gene lookup returns CDR1 SEHNR and CDR2 FQNEAQ (reference sequence). CDR3 in DNA: TGTGCCAGCAGCTCCCCGAGCGGGGGTGATTTTTACAATGAGCAGTTCTTC. Translating it yields CASSSPSGGDFYNEQFF.

The chain carries TRBV5-4 and TRBJ2-7, with 8 bases aligning to TRBD2. There are 15 residues in the CDR3. CDR1 SGHNT and CDR2 YYREEE come from the germline V gene (reference sequence). V lost 4 bases to trimming and J lost 0 bases; unmatched junction nucleotides: 6. The CDR3 spells CASSPAGGSSYEQYF. DNA of the CDR3: TGTGCCAGCAGCCCCGCGGGGGGCAGCTCCTACGAGCAGTACTTC.

V gene TRBV19 combines with J gene TRBJ1-3; no firm D call. Trimming took 1 base from V and 7 from J, leaving 11 bases between them. From germline, CDR1 is LNHDA and CDR2 SQIVND (reference sequence). The CDR3 has 14 residues. The chain's CDR3 is CASSIVDVSNTIYF. CDR3 DNA: TGTGCCAGTAGTATAGTCGACGTTAGCAACACCATATATTTT. The full variable domain, its missing parts supplied by reference TRBV19 and TRBJ1-3, is DGGITQSPKYLFRKEGQNVTLSCEQNLNHDAMYWYRQDPGQGLRLIYYSQIVNDFQKGDIAEGYSVSREKKESFPLTVTSAQKNPTAFYLCASSIVDVSNTIYFGEGSWLTVV.

V gene TRBV7-9 combines with J gene TRBJ2-1; perhaps TRBD1 as D (6 bases). Germline CDR1 reads SEHNR; CDR2 reads FQNEAQ (reference sequence). There are 15 residues in the CDR3. V lost 2 bases and J lost 2, with 10 bases in between. CDR3 sequence reads: CASSLQGFTYNEQFF. CDR3 nucleotide sequence: TGTGCCAGCAGCTTACAGGGGTTCACCTACAATGAGCAGTTCTTC.

V and J are TRBV28 and TRBJ2-2; the D is unclear. Germline CDR1 and CDR2: MDHEN and SYDVKM. Trimming took off 2 bases at V and 1 base at J, with 8 bases between the two ends. The CDR3 covers 15 residues. CDR3 amino acids: CASSLPRQNTGELFF. The CDR3 coding sequence is TGTGCCAGCAGTTTACCCCGACAGAACACCGGGGAGCTGTTTTTT.

This clone was seen a single time. The chain combines TRBV6-2 or TRBV6-3 with TRBJ1-5, with D tentatively TRBD1 (6 bases). The CDR3 has 14 amino acids. V shed 6 bases and J shed 5 bases, with 14 bases lying between them. Germline V gene sequence: CDR1 MNHEY, CDR2 SVGEGT. The CDR3 DNA is TGTGCCAGCAGCCGTACGGACAGTGATCAGCCCCAGCATTTT. Residues: CASSRTDSDQPQHF.

As for this clone: The same CDR3 also results from other DNA sequences found in this sample. The genes are TRBV5-1 and TRBJ2-5; 10 nucleotides agree with TRBD2. Unmatched junction bases numbered 1, after V lost 2 bases and J lost 0 bases. The CDR3 has 15 residues. Germline V lookup: CDR1 SGHRS, CDR2 YFSETQ. The CDR3 sequence is CASSLAGGYQETQYF. CDR3 sequence (DNA): TGCGCCAGCAGCTTAGCGGGGGGGTACCAAGAGACCCAGTACTTC.

This clone was counted between two and nine times. J is TRBJ2-5 and V is TRBV7-3; 7 bases are a match to TRBD2. The trim removed 5 bases at V and 0 bases at J, leaving 3 bases unmatched. CDR3 size: 14 residues. CDR1 is SGHTA, CDR2 FQGTGA, per germline. The CDR3 region has the DNA TGTGCCAGCAGCCTCGGGGGGTACCAAGAGACCCAGTACTTC. It codes for CASSLGGYQETQYF.